These 32 T cell receptor beta chains came from one sample sequenced in a study of shared clonotypes between healthy human individuals. Sequencing was performed with immunoSEQ multiplex PCR; in TCRdb, only in-frame clones are kept and a portion is missing. The profile shows about 1 million clones, 65% to 75% of them singletons. Sample: memory CD4+ T cells sorted from blood. As for subset: CD45RA-negative fraction. The receptors shown here come from a man in his late teens or twenties in good health.

The chain uses TRBV7-2 and TRBJ2-3; TRBD2 aligns across 8 bases. The CDR3 has 15 residues. Germline loops: CDR1 SGHTA, CDR2 FQGNSA. The V and J ends lost 3 bases and 0 bases, in that order; junction bases with no gene match: 2. This CDR3 is CASSFSGASTDTQYF. CDR3 bases: TGTGCCAGCAGCTTTAGCGGGGCTAGCACAGATACGCAGTATTTT.

This chain uses TRBV7-2 with TRBJ2-6; no reliable D call. Germline V gene lookup returns CDR1 SGHTA and CDR2 FQGNSA. The ends were cut back, 6 bases at V and 0 bases at J, with 9 bases in the middle. The length of the CDR3 is 15 residues. This chain's CDR3 is CASSSPYSGANVLTF. As DNA, the CDR3 is TGTGCCAGCAGTTCACCGTACTCTGGGGCCAACGTCCTGACTTTC.

This clone was detected only a few times. The same CDR3 also results from other DNA sequences found in this sample. The rearrangement links TRBV7-9 to TRBJ1-1; TRBD1 matches 7 bases. Germline lookup yields CDR1 SEHNR and CDR2 FQNEAQ (reference sequence). There are 15 residues in the CDR3. Trimming at V came to 4 bases and at J to 1 base, leaving 6 bases not matched to a gene. CDR3 DNA sequence: TGTGCCAGCAGCTCGAGACAGGGAGGGAACACTGAAGCTTTCTTT. Residues: CASSSRQGGNTEAFF.

The chain has TRBV19 and TRBJ2-1, with 11 bases identical to TRBD2. The CDR3 loop spans 17 amino acids. The junction had 11 bases not matched to a gene; V was cut back by 5 bases and J by 5 bases. The germline V gene has CDR1 LNHDA and CDR2 SQIVND (reference sequence). The CDR3 DNA sequence: TGTGCCAGTAGTCGGGGGACTAGCGGAGTGCTTAACAATGAGCAGTTCTTC. Translation gives CASSRGTSGVLNNEQFF.

In its sample, this clone was seen a few times. The chain joins TRBV30 to TRBJ1-1; D is possibly TRBD1 (6 bases). CDR3 length: 12 residues. The ends were cut back, 7 bases at V and 0 bases at J, with 9 bases in the middle. The germline CDR1 and CDR2 sequences are GTSNPN and SVGIG (reference sequence). CDR3 coding DNA: TGTGCCTCCGGACAGATGAACACTGAAGCTTTCTTT. Translation: CASGQMNTEAFF.

V usage is TRBV5-5 and J usage is TRBJ2-5, with D unresolved. V was pared by 0 bases and J by 5 bases, with 2 bases between. This CDR3 spans 11 amino acids. Germline V gene lookup returns CDR1 SGHKS and CDR2 YYEKEE (reference sequence). In DNA form, the CDR3 reads TGTGCCAGCAGCTTGGCCGAGACCCAGTACTTC. Encoded protein: CASSLAETQYF.

Concerning this clone: Other DNA sequences in the same sample also yield this CDR3. V and J are TRBV7-9 and TRBJ2-7; 7 nucleotides match TRBD1. This CDR3 spans 12 amino acids. Trimming took 5 bases from V and 6 from J; bases not matched to a gene: 4. Per the germline V gene, CDR1 is SEHNR and CDR2 is FQNEAQ (reference sequence). CDR3 in DNA: TGTGCCAGCAGCCGAGGGACAGCCGAGCAGTACTTC. Encoded protein: CASSRGTAEQYF.

The chain links TRBV30 to TRBJ2-3; perhaps TRBD1 as D (6 bases). Trimming stripped 0 bases from V and 4 bases from J, with 11 bases between. The CDR3 has 14 residues. CDR1 is GTSNPN and CDR2 is SVGIG in the germline V gene (reference sequence). The CDR3 reads CAWSVQGSADTQYF. The CDR3 region has the DNA TGTGCCTGGAGTGTCCAGGGGTCAGCAGATACGCAGTATTTT.

This chain joins TRBV25-1 and TRBJ2-5, with 9 bases identical to TRBD1. The ends lost 1 base at V and 0 bases at J; junction bases unmatched: 3. The germline V gene encodes CDR1 MGHDK and CDR2 SYGVNS. CDR3 size: 16 residues. The CDR3 bases are TGTGCCAGCAGTGAATTGGGACAGGGCTACCAAGAGACCCAGTACTTC. It codes for CASSELGQGYQETQYF.

The V and J genes are TRBV18 and TRBJ1-4; D uncertain. This CDR3 region has 13 residues. Germline-derived CDR1 and CDR2 are KGHSH and LQKENI. The V gene lost 2 bases and the J gene lost 8 bases, with 9 bases spanning the gap. CDR3 DNA sequence: TGTGCCAGCTCACCAGGACGGACGGAAAAACTGTTTTTT. The encoded protein is CASSPGRTEKLFF.

Points on this clone: This may come from a read error, since a much larger clone is one base off. Other nucleotide sequences in the sample specify the same CDR3. The chain joins TRBV7-9 to TRBJ2-7, with 7 bases lining up with TRBD1. The CDR3 contains 12 residues. Trimming at V came to 4 bases and at J to 4 bases, leaving 1 base not matched to a gene. Germline CDR1 reads SEHNR; CDR2 reads FQNEAQ (reference sequence). This chain's CDR3 is CASSSGQYEQYF. CDR3 DNA sequence: TGTGCCAGCAGCTCGGGACAGTACGAGCAGTACTTC. The complete variable domain, with remaining parts taken from reference TRBV7-9 and TRBJ2-7, reads DTGVSQNPRHKITKRGQNVTFRCDPISEHNRLYWYRQTLGQGPEFLTYFQNEAQLEKSRLLSDRFSAERPKGSFSTLEIQRTEQGDSAMYLCASSSGQYEQYFGPGTRLTVT.

The gene calls are TRBV30 and TRBJ2-5, with 10 bases fitting TRBD1. The J call is doubtful: the DNA matches TRBJ2-7 better. The CDR3 extends over 13 amino acids. Germline V gives CDR1 GTSNPN, CDR2 SVGIG (reference sequence). The CDR3 region is CAWSGTGGSEQYF. CDR3 in DNA: TGTGCCTGGAGTGGGACAGGGGGGTCCGAGCAGTACTTC.

In its sample, this clone was seen a few times. The genes are TRBV10-2 and TRBJ1-5, with D possibly TRBD1 on 6 matching bases. V lost 10 bases to trimming and J lost 3 bases, with 13 bases between them. Germline-derived CDR1 and CDR2 are WSHSY and SAAADI. The CDR3 is made up of 13 amino acids. CDR3 region: CATSQGSNQPQHF. The CDR3 region has the DNA TGCGCCACCTCACAGGGATCCAATCAGCCCCAGCATTTT.

CDR3 residues: CASSLEGTGAEKLFF. CDR3 nucleotide sequence: TGTGCCAGCAGCTTGGAAGGGACGGGGGCTGAAAAACTGTTTTTT. The chain uses TRBV5-4 and TRBJ1-4, with D perhaps matching TRBD1 (6 bases). CDR1 SGHNT and CDR2 YYREEE come from the germline V gene (reference sequence). Trimming took off 0 bases at V and 7 bases at J, with 13 bases between the two ends. The CDR3 has 15 residues. Full variable domain (rest looked up from reference TRBV5-4 and TRBJ1-4): ETGVTQSPTHLIKTRGQQVTLRCSSQSGHNTVSWYQQALGQGPQFIFQYYREEENGRGNFPPRFSGLQFPNYSSELNVNALELDDSALYLCASSLEGTGAEKLFFGSGTQLSVL.

Turning to this clone: The junction differs from germline at one of its ends, possibly a read error. This chain connects TRBV6-5 to TRBJ1-2, with 9 bases that match TRBD1. CDR3 length: 15 residues. Germline V lookup: CDR1 MNHEY, CDR2 SVGAGI. The CDR3 nucleotides read TGTGCCAGCAGCTACTCCCACAGGGGGCACTATGGCTACACCTTC. Translating gives CASSYSHRGHYGYTF.

There are a few counts of this clone. The V and J genes are TRBV28 and TRBJ2-7; 7 nucleotides align to TRBD1. This CDR3 comprises 13 residues. Looked up from germline, CDR1 is MDHEN and CDR2 is SYDVKM. Trimming took 4 bases from V and 3 from J; bases not matched to a gene: 3. Here the CDR3 reads CASSSGQHYEQYF. CDR3 DNA: TGTGCCAGCAGTTCGGGACAGCACTACGAGCAGTACTTC.

CDR3 loop: CASSLGPASEPQHF. The DNA of the CDR3 is TGTGCCAGCAGCTTGGGACCGGCCTCGGAGCCCCAGCATTTT. The chain joins TRBV7-2 to TRBJ1-5; weak D call: TRBD1 (5 bases). V was pared by 3 bases and J by 8 bases, with 14 bases between. This CDR3 spans 14 amino acids. CDR1 is SGHTA, CDR2 FQGNSA, per germline.

J is TRBJ1-1 and V is TRBV6-6; no definite D call. Germline lookup yields CDR1 MNHNY and CDR2 SVGAGI (reference sequence). The CDR3 length is 13 residues. The V and J ends lost 2 bases and 5 bases respectively, with 9 bases between them. This CDR3 reads CASSYEGYTEAFF. CDR3 in DNA: TGTGCCAGCAGTTACGAGGGTTATACTGAAGCTTTCTTT.

This sequence joins TRBV5-4 and TRBJ2-7, with no clear D. Trimming left V 0 bases short and J 7 bases short, with 11 bases between. The CDR3 sequence is 13 residues long. Germline CDR1 reads SGHNT; CDR2 reads YYREEE (reference sequence). The CDR3 DNA sequence: TGTGCCAGCAGCTTGGACATCGGCCTGGAGCAGTACTTC. Its protein product is CASSLDIGLEQYF.

The chain combines TRBV14 with TRBJ2-3, with 8 bases fitting TRBD1. V dropped 5 bases and J dropped 6; count of bases not matched to a gene: 13. There are 16 residues in the CDR3. Germline V gene lookup returns CDR1 SGHDN and CDR2 FVKESK. The chain's CDR3 is CASSAGQALPRDTQYF. Written as DNA, the CDR3 is TGTGCCAGCAGCGCGGGACAGGCCCTTCCTAGGGATACGCAGTATTTT.

The CDR3 DNA reads TGCGCCAGCAGTCAGGGGGCTACGGACACTGAAGCTTTCTTT. Protein: CASSQGATDTEAFF. The V gene is TRBV5-1, the J gene TRBJ1-1; 8 positions agree with TRBD1. The CDR3 is 14 amino acids. The germline CDR1 and CDR2 sequences are SGHRS and YFSETQ. Trimming took 5 bases from V and 3 from J; bases not matched to a gene: 6.

As to this clone: The same CDR3 arises from other DNA sequences in this sample as well. The V call is TRBV7-2, the J call TRBJ2-1; D is ambiguous. Trimming removed 2 bases from V and 6 bases from J, with 5 bases in between. The CDR3 runs to 12 residues. Germline CDR1 is SGHTA and CDR2 is FQGNSA. DNA of the CDR3: TGTGCCAGCAGCTTATTGCTCAATGAGCAGTTCTTC. Translating it yields CASSLLLNEQFF.

The chain recombines TRBV6-5 with TRBJ2-7; TRBD2 agrees at 8 bases. The V gene end was trimmed by 2 bases and the J gene end by 4 bases; junction bases not matched to a gene: 4. The CDR3 is 14 residues long. Germline V CDR1 and CDR2: MNHEY, SVGAGI. In DNA form, the CDR3 reads TGTGCCAGCAGTTACGTAGCGGGAAGTTACGAGCAGTACTTC. It is translated as CASSYVAGSYEQYF.

This clone was observed a handful of times. The V and J genes are TRBV10-3 and TRBJ1-6; 7 bases are a match to TRBD1. V gave up 3 bases and J gave up 6 bases; unmatched junction bases: 5. This CDR3 is built from 15 residues. The V gene's germline CDR1 is ENHRY and CDR2 SYGVKD. In DNA, the CDR3 is TGTGCCATCAGTGAATCGGGGACAGTTAATTCACCCCTCCACTTT. Protein product: CAISESGTVNSPLHF.

The rearrangement uses TRBV5-6 and TRBJ1-4; weak D call: TRBD1 (6 bases). V was cut by 2 bases and J by 7 bases, with 15 bases left in between. The CDR3 has 15 residues. The germline CDR1 and CDR2 sequences are SGHDT and YYEEEE. This chain's CDR3 is CASSFRQVSSEKLFF. The CDR3 DNA sequence: TGTGCCAGCAGCTTCCGACAGGTGTCAAGTGAAAAACTGTTTTTT.

The gene calls are TRBV7-9 and TRBJ2-1, with 10 positions matching TRBD2. Losses at the gene ends were 2 bases for V and 5 bases for J; bases not matched to a gene: 3. Germline V gene sequence: CDR1 SEHNR, CDR2 FQNEAQ (reference sequence). This CDR3 has 15 amino acids. CDR3 sequence (DNA): TGTGCCAGCAGCTTACTAGCGGGGGTAAACAATGAGCAGTTCTTC. This sequence encodes CASSLLAGVNNEQFF. Together with reference TRBV7-9 and TRBJ2-1, the CDR3 gives the full variable domain: DTGVSQNPRHKITKRGQNVTFRCDPISEHNRLYWYRQTLGQGPEFLTYFQNEAQLEKSRLLSDRFSAERPKGSFSTLEIQRTEQGDSAMYLCASSLLAGVNNEQFFGPGTRLTVL.

V usage is TRBV5-1 and J usage is TRBJ2-3; D not resolved. The CDR3 runs to 18 residues. Germline CDR1 is SGHRS and CDR2 is YFSETQ. V was cut by 0 bases and J by 6 bases, with 23 bases left in between. CDR3: CASSLVLSGSVRWDTQYF. The CDR3, as DNA: TGCGCCAGCAGCTTGGTTCTCTCCGGGTCCGTAAGGTGGGATACGCAGTATTTT.

This clone was detected a few times. The rearrangement joins TRBV6-1 to TRBJ1-4; unclear D gene. This CDR3 contains 17 residues. Germline V gene data show CDR1 as MNHNS and CDR2 as SASEGT. The V end lost 4 bases, the J end lost 3 bases, and 18 bases lay between the germline ends. This CDR3 reads CASSVVGPGSPNEKLFF. The CDR3 DNA is TGTGCCAGCAGTGTCGTAGGACCGGGCAGCCCTAATGAAAAACTGTTTTTT.

This chain uses TRBV4-3 with TRBJ2-1; D may be TRBD2 (6 bases). The CDR3 sequence is 15 residues long. V was trimmed by 3 bases and J by 12 bases, leaving 21 bases between them. Germline loops: CDR1 LGHNA, CDR2 YSLEER. CDR3 bases: TGCGCCAGCAGCCAGGACGGTCGGGACTTCTATGGGCAGTTCTTC. It is translated as CASSQDGRDFYGQFF.

This clone was seen only a few times. The V and J genes are TRBV18 and TRBJ1-5, with D maybe TRBD1 (6 bases). Germline V gene lookup returns CDR1 KGHSH and CDR2 LQKENI. V was shortened by 0 bases and J by 7 bases, with 13 bases between the two germline ends. The CDR3 sequence is 15 residues long. CDR3 nucleotides: TGTGCCAGCTCACCACCGAACAGGGAAGGACAGCCCCAGCATTTT. As protein: CASSPPNREGQPQHF.

The V and J genes are TRBV10-3 and TRBJ2-3; D ambiguous. The CDR3 has 14 amino acids. The V end was cut by 6 bases, the J end by 2 bases, with 12 bases between. Germline V gene sequence: CDR1 ENHRY, CDR2 SYGVKD. CDR3 nucleotide sequence: TGTGCCATCAGGGCTGCGTACATCACAGATACGCAGTATTTT. It is translated as CAIRAAYITDTQYF.

The chain combines TRBV4-1 with TRBJ1-2; 8 positions agree with TRBD1. The germline CDR1 and CDR2 sequences are MGHRA and YSYEKL. V shed 0 bases and J 3 bases; nucleotides not matched to a gene: 3. The CDR3 is 15 amino acids. This CDR3 is CASSQDPQGDYGYTF. As DNA, the CDR3 is TGCGCCAGCAGCCAAGATCCACAGGGGGACTATGGCTACACCTTC.